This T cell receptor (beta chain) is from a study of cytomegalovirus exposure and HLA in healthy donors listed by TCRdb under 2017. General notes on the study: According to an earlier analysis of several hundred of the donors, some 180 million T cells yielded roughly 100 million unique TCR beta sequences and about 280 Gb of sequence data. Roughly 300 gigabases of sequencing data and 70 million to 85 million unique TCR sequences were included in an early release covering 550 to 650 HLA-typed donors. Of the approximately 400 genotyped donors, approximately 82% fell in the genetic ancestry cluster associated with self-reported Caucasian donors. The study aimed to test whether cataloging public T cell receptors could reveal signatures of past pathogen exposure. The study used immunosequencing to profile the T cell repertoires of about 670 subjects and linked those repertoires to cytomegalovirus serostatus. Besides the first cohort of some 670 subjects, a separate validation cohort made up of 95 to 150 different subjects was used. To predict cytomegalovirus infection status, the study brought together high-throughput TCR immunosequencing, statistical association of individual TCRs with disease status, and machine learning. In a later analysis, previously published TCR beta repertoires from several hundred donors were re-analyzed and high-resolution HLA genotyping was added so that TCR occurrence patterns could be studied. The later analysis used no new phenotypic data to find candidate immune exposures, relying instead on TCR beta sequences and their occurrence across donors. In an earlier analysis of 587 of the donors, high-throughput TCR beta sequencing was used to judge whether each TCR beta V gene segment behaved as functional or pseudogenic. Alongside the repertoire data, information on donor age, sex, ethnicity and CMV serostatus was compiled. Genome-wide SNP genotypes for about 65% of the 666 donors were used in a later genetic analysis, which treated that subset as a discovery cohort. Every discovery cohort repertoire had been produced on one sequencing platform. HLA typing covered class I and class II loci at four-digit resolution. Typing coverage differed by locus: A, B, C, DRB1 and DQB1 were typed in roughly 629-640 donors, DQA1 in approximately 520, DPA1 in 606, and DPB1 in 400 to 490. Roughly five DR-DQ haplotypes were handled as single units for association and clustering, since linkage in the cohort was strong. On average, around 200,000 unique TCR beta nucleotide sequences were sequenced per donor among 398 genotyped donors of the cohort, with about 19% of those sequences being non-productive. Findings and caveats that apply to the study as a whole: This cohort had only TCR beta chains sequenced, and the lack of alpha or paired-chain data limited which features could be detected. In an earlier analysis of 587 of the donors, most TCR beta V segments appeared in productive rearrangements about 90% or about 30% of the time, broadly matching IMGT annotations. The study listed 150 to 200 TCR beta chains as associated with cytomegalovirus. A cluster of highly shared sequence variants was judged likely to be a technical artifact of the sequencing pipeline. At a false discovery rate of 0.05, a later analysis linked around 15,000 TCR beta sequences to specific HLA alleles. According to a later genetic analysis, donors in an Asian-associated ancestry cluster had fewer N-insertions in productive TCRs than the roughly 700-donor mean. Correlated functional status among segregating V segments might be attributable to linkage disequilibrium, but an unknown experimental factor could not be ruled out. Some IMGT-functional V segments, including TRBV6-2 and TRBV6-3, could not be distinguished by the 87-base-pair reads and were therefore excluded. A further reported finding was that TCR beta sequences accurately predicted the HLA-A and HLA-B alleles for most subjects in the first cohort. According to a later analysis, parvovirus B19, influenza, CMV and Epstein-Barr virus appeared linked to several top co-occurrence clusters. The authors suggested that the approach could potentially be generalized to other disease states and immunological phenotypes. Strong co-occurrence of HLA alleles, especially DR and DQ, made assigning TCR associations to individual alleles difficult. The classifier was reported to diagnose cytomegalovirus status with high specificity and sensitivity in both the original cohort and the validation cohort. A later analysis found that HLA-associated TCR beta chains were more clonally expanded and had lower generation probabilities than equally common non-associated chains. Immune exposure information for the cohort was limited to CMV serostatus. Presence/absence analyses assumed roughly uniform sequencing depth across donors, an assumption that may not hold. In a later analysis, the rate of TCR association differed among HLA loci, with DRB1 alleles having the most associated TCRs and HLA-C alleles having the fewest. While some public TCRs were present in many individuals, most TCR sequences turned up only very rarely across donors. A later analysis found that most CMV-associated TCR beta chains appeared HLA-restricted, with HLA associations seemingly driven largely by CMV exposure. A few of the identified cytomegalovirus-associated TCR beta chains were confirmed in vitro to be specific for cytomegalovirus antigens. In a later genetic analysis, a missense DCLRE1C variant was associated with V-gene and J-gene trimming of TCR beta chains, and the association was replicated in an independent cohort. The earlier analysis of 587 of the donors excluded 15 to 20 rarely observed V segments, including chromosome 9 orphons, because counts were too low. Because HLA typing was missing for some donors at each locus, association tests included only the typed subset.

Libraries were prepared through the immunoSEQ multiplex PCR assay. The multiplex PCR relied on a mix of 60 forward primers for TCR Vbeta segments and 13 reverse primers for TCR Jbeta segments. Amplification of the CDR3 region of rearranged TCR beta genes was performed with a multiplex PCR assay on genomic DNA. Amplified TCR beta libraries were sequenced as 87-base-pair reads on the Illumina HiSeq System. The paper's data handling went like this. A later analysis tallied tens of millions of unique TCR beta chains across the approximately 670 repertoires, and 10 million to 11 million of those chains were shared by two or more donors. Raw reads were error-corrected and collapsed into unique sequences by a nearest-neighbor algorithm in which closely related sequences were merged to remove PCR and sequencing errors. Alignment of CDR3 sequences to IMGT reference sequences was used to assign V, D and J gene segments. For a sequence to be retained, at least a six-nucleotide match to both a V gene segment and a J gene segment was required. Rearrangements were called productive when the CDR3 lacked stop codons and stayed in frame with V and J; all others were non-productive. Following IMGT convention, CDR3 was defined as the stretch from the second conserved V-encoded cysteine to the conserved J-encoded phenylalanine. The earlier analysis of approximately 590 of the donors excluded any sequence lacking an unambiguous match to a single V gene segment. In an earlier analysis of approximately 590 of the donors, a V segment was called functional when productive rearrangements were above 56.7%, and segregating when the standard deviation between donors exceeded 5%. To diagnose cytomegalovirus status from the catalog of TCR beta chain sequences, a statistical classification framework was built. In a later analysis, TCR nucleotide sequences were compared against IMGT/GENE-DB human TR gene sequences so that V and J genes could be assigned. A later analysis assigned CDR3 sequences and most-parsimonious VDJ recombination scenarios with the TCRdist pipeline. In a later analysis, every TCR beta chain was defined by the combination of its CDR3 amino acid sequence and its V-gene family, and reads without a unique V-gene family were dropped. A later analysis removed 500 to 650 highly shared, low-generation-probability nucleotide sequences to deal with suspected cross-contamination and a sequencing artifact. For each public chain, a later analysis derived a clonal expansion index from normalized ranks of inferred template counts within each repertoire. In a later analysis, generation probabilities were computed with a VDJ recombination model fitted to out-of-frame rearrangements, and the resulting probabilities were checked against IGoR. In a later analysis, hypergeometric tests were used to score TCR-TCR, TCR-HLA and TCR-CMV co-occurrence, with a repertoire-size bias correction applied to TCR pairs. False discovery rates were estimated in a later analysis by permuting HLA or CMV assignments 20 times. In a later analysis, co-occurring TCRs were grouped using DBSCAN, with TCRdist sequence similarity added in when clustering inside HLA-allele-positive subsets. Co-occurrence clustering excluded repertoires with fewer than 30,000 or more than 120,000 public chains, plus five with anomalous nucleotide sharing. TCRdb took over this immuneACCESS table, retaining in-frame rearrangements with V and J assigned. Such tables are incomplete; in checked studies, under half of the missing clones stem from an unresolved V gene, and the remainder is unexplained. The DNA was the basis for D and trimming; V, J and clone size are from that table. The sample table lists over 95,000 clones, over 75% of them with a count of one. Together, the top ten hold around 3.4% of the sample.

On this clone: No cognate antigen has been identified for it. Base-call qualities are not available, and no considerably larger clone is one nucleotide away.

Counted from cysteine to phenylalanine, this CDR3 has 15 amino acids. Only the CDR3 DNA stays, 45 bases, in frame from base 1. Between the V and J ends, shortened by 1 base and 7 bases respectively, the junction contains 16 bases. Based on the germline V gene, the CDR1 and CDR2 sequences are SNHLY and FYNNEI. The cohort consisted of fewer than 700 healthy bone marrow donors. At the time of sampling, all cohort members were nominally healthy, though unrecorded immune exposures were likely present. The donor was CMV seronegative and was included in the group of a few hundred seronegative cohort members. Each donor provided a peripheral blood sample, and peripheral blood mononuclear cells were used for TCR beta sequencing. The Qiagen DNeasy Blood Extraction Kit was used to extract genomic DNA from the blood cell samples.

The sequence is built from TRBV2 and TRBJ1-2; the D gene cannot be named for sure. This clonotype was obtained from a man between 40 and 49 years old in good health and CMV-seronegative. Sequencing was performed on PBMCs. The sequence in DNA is TGTGCCAGCAGTGAAGATCTCGGGGTCCTGGGTGGCTACACCTTC. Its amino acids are CASSEDLGVLGGYTF.